The clone carrying this TCR beta chain has a handful of counts. Its antigen is currently unknown. The data belong to a study of blood T cells in healthy people across ages. Together with a sample-barcoded 5' primer, a J-beta primer mix was included in a second PCR lasting roughly 6 to 12 cycles. All samples yielded 3 million or more CDR3-containing paired-end reads. TCRdb passed the 5' RACE reads through MiXCR, listing each CDR3 protein once. The sample yields approximately 1,000,000 distinct CDR3 sequences, around two fifths seen once. Study-level points and caveats: TCR beta diversity, measured per million T cells, fell in a roughly linear way with age.

Germline V gene data show CDR1 as MNHEY and CDR2 as SMNVEV (reference sequence). Trimming pared 2 bases from V and 7 bases from J, leaving 8 bases between. The CDR3 sequence is 13 residues long. This receptor was obtained from a man between 18 and 29 years old in good health. The sample taken for sequencing was blood. The chain has TRBV27 and TRBJ2-2; D is perhaps TRBD2 (5 bases). In DNA form, the CDR3 reads TGTGCCAGCAGTTTAGGAGGTGGCGGGGAGCTGTTTTTT. It codes for CASSLGGGGELFF.